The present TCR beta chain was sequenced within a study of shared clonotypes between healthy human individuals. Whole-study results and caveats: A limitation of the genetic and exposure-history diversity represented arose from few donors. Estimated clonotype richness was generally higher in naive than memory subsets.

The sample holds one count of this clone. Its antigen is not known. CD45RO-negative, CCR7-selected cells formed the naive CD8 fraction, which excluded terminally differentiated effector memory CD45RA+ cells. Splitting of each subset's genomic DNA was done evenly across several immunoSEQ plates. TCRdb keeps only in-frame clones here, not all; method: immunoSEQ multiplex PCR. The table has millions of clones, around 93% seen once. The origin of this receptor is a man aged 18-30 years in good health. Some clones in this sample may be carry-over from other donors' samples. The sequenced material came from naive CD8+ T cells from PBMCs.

As DNA, the CDR3 is TGTGCCAGCAGCTGGGACAGTGACTACGAGCAGTACTTC. Its translation: CASSWDSDYEQYF. The J gene is TRBJ2-7, the V gene TRBV11-2; 7 bases are shared with TRBD1. This CDR3 contains 13 residues. CDR1 is SGHAT and CDR2 is FQNNGV in the germline V gene. V dropped 4 bases and J dropped 3; count of bases not matched to a gene: 3.